Described below is a single TCR beta chain sequence and its context. Germline V lookup: CDR1 SGHTA, CDR2 FQGNSA. J was trimmed by 4 bases and V by 5 bases; bases with no gene match: 9. The CDR3 loop spans 16 amino acids. Via MiXCR, TCRdb re-called the 5' RACE reads, giving one row per CDR3 protein. The data hold fewer than 450,000 distinct CDR3 sequences, with 20% to 25% observed a single time. The data originate from a study of T-cell memory formation after mild COVID-19. The sequencing input was PBMCs or a T cell subset sorted from them (not recorded which). This clonotype originated in an adult woman who had mild COVID-19 (a few samples of this study predate the infection). Cell type and time point are not known. V is TRBV7-2 and J is TRBJ1-4, with TRBD1 matching 8 bases. The CDR3 nucleotides read TGTGCCAGCAGCCCCACTCGGACAGGGATTAATGAAAAACTGTTTTTT. Amino acid sequence: CASSPTRTGINEKLFF.